This T cell receptor beta chain was profiled in a study of T cells in Graves' hyperthyroidism and ophthalmopathy. General observations from the study: Ophthalmopathy onset followed model prediction by a median about 6.9 months.

Criteria for exclusion of patients were uncontrolled infection, other autoimmune disease, pregnancy or lactation. At least ten counts were recorded for this clonotype. No antigen is known for it. Amplification targeted TCR beta CDR3 regions from RNA transcripts. HTBI primers were the set used in a first-round RT-PCR of the TCR CDR3. MiXCR, run by TCRdb on the multiplex PCR reads, gives a single entry per CDR3 protein. The sample holds under 700,000 distinct CDR3 sequences, approximately 44% seen once. Sequencing input: peripheral blood or thyroid tissue (not recorded which). This receptor was taken from a young woman with Graves' hyperthyroidism.

The CDR3 DNA reads as TGTGCCAGCAGCCGGGACAGGGTTGGCTACACCTTC. The encoded protein is CASSRDRVGYTF. The V call is TRBV2, the J call TRBJ1-2, with 9 positions matching TRBD1. Germline CDR1 reads SNHLY; CDR2 reads FYNNEI. The junction had 3 bases not matched to a gene; V was cut back by 6 bases and J by 7 bases. The CDR3 length is 12 residues. The full variable domain, in which reference TRBV2 and TRBJ1-2 provide the parts outside the CDR3, is EPEVTQTPSHQVTQMGQEVILRCVPISNHLYFYWYRQILGQKVEFLVSFYNNEISEKSEIFDDQFSVERPDGSNFTLKIRSTKLEDSAMYFCASSRDRVGYTFGSGTRLTVV.